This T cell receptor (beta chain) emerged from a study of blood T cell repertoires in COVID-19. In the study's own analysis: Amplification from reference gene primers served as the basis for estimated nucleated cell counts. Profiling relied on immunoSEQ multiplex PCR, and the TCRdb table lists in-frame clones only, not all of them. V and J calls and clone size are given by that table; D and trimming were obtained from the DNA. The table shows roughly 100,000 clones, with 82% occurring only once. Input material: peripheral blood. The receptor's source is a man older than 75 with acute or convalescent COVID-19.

Written as DNA, the CDR3 is TGTGCCAGCACACAGCGGGGGGGCGTCGCAGATACGCAGTATTTT. Its protein is CASTQRGGVADTQYF. V is TRBV6-5 and J is TRBJ2-3; 10 nucleotides align to TRBD2. CDR3 size: 15 residues. V was pared by 7 bases and J by 4 bases, with 8 bases of the junction left unmatched. The germline gives CDR1 MNHEY, CDR2 SVGAGI.